Below, one T cell receptor beta chain is given with its context. Its target is unknown. V was clipped by 1 base and J by 2 bases, with 6 bases between them. There are 14 residues in the CDR3. The data were obtained in a study of OX40 agonist ivuxolimab in advanced cancers. Across the study: Age averaged 60 years (range roughly 23 to 80), and more than 80% were male. The study, taken as a whole, reports: Some nonresponders additionally presented with little normalized T-cell clonal expansion.

Data came from immunoSEQ multiplex PCR; TCRdb stores just in-frame clones and leaves some out. The sample shows about 13,000 clones, around 73% of them seen only once. This TCR came from an adult with an advanced solid tumor such as melanoma, head and neck, liver or kidney cancer. This chain links TRBV5-3 with TRBJ2-2; D ambiguous. TRBV5-3 is designated an ORF whose function remains uncertain. The sequencing used CD4+ or CD8+ T cells sorted from blood, collected in a trial of the OX40 agonist ivuxolimab. In nucleotides, the CDR3 is TGTGCCAGAAGCTTGCCAGACAACACCGGGGAGCTGTTTTTT. It encodes CARSLPDNTGELFF.